This T cell receptor beta chain was identified in a study of blood T cells in healthy people across ages. The second PCR ran roughly 6 to 11 cycles with a sample-barcoded 5' primer and J-beta primers. A single record per CDR3 protein comes from TCRdb applying MiXCR to the 5' RACE reads. The sample shows roughly 1,800,000 distinct CDR3 sequences, roughly 50% of them seen only once. This CDR3 has 16 residues. Germline assignment: CDR1 SEHNR and CDR2 FQNEAQ (reference sequence). V was pared by 5 bases and J by 2 bases, with 17 bases between. This clonotype appeared a single time. Sequencing was done on a sample of blood. The receptor's source is a woman between 40 and 50 years old in good health. The chain uses TRBV7-9 and TRBJ2-3; D may be TRBD2 (5 bases). CDR3 protein: CASSLSGRPFTDTQYF. CDR3 nucleotides: TGTGCCAGCAGCCTAAGCGGCAGACCTTTCACAGATACGCAGTATTTT. Together with reference TRBV7-9 and TRBJ2-3, the CDR3 gives the full variable domain: DTGVSQNPRHKITKRGQNVTFRCDPISEHNRLYWYRQTLGQGPEFLTYFQNEAQLEKSRLLSDRFSAERPKGSFSTLEIQRTEQGDSAMYLCASSLSGRPFTDTQYFGPGTRLTVL.